Here is one T cell receptor (beta chain) with its context. Primers used in a second PCR of roughly 6 to 11 cycles were a sample-barcoded 5' primer and a J-beta primer mix. Via MiXCR, TCRdb re-called the 5' RACE reads, giving one row per CDR3 protein. The repertoire holds over 1.5 million distinct CDR3 sequences, with around 50% as singletons. This entry comes from a study of blood T cells in healthy people across ages. Trimming removed 1 base at V and 2 bases at J, with 8 bases between. CDR3 length: 14 amino acids. Germline V lookup: CDR1 LGHNT, CDR2 FRNRAP. Sequenced: blood. This TCR derives from a woman aged 40 to 50 in good health. The rearrangement links TRBV12-5 to TRBJ1-2; D might be TRBD1 (6 bases). CDR3 sequence: CASGLATGNYGYTF. DNA of the CDR3: TGTGCTAGTGGTTTGGCCACAGGGAACTATGGCTACACCTTC. Complete variable domain (other parts from reference TRBV12-5 and TRBJ1-2): DARVTQTPRHKVTEMGQEVTMRCQPILGHNTVFWYRQTMMQGLELLAYFRNRAPLDDSGMPKDRFSAEMPDATLATLKIQPSEPRDSAVYFCASGLATGNYGYTFGSGTRLTVV.